The source of this TCR beta chain is a study of T-cell reconstitution after alpha-beta-depleted transplantation in children. This sample's TCRbeta library carried unique molecular identifier barcodes. TCRdb re-derived calls from the PCR reads in MiXCR, one entry per CDR3 protein. The sample consists of around 370,000 distinct CDR3 sequences, about a tenth of them appearing once. The origin of this receptor is a human donor who donated a stem cell graft to a child with acute lymphoblastic leukemia. Source: PBMCs from the stem cell graft donor, taken from the stem cell graft.

In DNA, the CDR3 is TGCAGTGCTAAAAGAGGGACAGGACAAGAGACCCAGTACTTC. This gives the protein CSAKRGTGQETQYF. The chain joins TRBV20-1 to TRBJ2-5, with 8 bases identical to TRBD1. J gave up 2 bases and V 4 bases, and 6 bases lay outside the gene matches. The CDR3 runs to 14 residues. Germline V gene sequence: CDR1 DFQATT, CDR2 SNEGSKA (reference sequence).